This TCR beta chain was identified during a study of CD8 T cells in Susac syndrome. The overall study: The Susac syndrome patients were therapy-naive, on corticosteroids, or on intravenous immunoglobulin alone at blood draw.

Random hexamers served to reverse transcribe about 0.5 to 1 ug RNA. MiXCR was run by TCRdb on the immunoSEQ multiplex PCR reads, yielding one entry per CDR3 protein. This table has around 180,000 distinct CDR3 sequences, 94% appearing once. The CDR3 contains 13 residues. The J segment lost 7 bases and the V segment lost 6 bases, leaving 7 bases of the junction unmatched. All included Susac syndrome patients satisfied recently defined diagnostic criteria for definite or probable disease. The chain uses TRBV12-3 or TRBV12-4 and TRBJ1-2; TRBD1 aligns across 8 bases. The specimen sequenced was CD4+ T cells from PBMCs. The receptor comes from a human donor with Susac syndrome. The CDR3 spells CASRGTGTGGYTF. CDR3 coding DNA: TGTGCCAGCAGAGGCACGGGGACAGGTGGCTACACCTTC.